This T cell receptor (beta chain) was obtained from a study of T cell responses to AZD1222 COVID-19 vaccine. Findings and limits, study-wide: The span of vaccine-associated CD4 TCRs extended across spike, with dominance at 160-218 and 743-854. Seropositive status at baseline applied to only six AZD1222 recipients.

In the case of this clone: As yet, its antigen is unknown.

Germline V gene data show CDR1 as MDHEN and CDR2 as SYDVKM. The CDR3 loop spans 15 amino acids. V shed 3 bases and J shed 6 bases, with 16 bases lying between them. Measured with immunoSEQ multiplex PCR; TCRdb has only the in-frame clones, and not every one. The repertoire consists of around 78,000 clones, with roughly nine tenths occurring once and the leading ten covering roughly 24%. The sample here was peripheral blood, taken on day 0 of AZD1222 vaccination. The chain carries TRBV28 and TRBJ2-3; possibly TRBD2 for D (5 bases). This sequence was found in an adult in good health. The CDR3 region is CASSLRESHTDTQYF. In DNA form, the CDR3 reads TGTGCCAGCAGTTTGAGGGAGTCGCACACCGATACGCAGTATTTT.